The 11 T cell receptor beta chains below all came from one sample that was sequenced in a study of PD-1 blockade in mismatch repair-deficient tumors. Sequenced by immunoSEQ multiplex PCR; TCRdb stores in-frame clones only, minus some. The data contain approximately 60,000 clones, around 88% of them seen just once; the ten biggest clones take up around 13%. The sample here was peripheral blood, taken 52 weeks after starting pembrolizumab. The receptor source for this set is an adult with mismatch repair-deficient cancer.

This clone was observed once. The chain employs TRBV7-9 and TRBJ2-1, with a possible D match to TRBD1 (9 bases). The CDR3 consists of 17 residues. The V gene's germline CDR1 is SEHNR and CDR2 FQNEAQ (reference sequence). The V and J ends lost 5 bases and 4 bases respectively, with 21 bases between them. CDR3 protein: CASSPPGGGQGYNEQFF. The CDR3 DNA is TGTGCCAGCAGCCCACCCGGGGGGGGACAGGGATACAATGAGCAGTTCTTC.

The chain joins TRBV7-2 to TRBJ2-7, with D perhaps matching TRBD1 (6 bases). V was pared by 0 bases and J by 5 bases, with 11 bases between. Germline values: CDR1 SGHTA, CDR2 FQGNSA. This CDR3 has 14 amino acids. The CDR3 region has the DNA TGTGCCAGCAGCTTAGCTTGGACAGCCCACGAGCAGTACTTC. Translation: CASSLAWTAHEQYF.

This clone was seen a handful of times. The V and J genes are TRBV6-6 and TRBJ1-2; D remains ambiguous. Germline lookup yields CDR1 MNHNY and CDR2 SVGAGI (reference sequence). This CDR3 region has 15 residues. V was pared by 6 bases and J by 0 bases, with 14 bases between. Written as DNA, the CDR3 is TGTGCCAGCAGCGAAACAGCGAGTTCTAACTATGGCTACACCTTC. Protein: CASSETASSNYGYTF.

This chain joins TRBV29-1 and TRBJ2-7; D is ambiguous. CDR1 and CDR2 from the germline V gene are SQVTM and ANQGSEA. CDR3 size: 11 residues. The ends were cut back, 4 bases at V and 0 bases at J, with 4 bases in the middle. CDR3 sequence reads: CSVGLSYEQYF. The CDR3 DNA follows: TGCAGCGTTGGGCTCTCCTACGAGCAGTACTTC.

The genes are TRBV27 and TRBJ2-1; tentative D call: TRBD2 (7 bases). The CDR3 spans 13 residues. V dropped 8 bases and J dropped 8 bases, with 16 bases sitting between them. Germline values: CDR1 MNHEY, CDR2 SMNVEV (reference sequence). CDR3 sequence reads: CASEGGADDEQFF. CDR3 in DNA: TGTGCCAGCGAGGGGGGGGCTGACGATGAGCAGTTCTTC.

V is TRBV7-9 and J is TRBJ1-1; TRBD1 agrees at 7 bases. V lost 2 bases, J lost 7 bases, and 7 bases stayed unmatched. In germline, CDR1 is SEHNR, CDR2 FQNEAQ (reference sequence). The CDR3 has 14 residues. DNA of the CDR3: TGTGCCAGCAGCTTATCCTGGACAGGTAATGAAGCTTTCTTT. Protein sequence: CASSLSWTGNEAFF. The variable domain in full, completed from reference TRBV7-9 and TRBJ1-1, reads DTGVSQNPRHKITKRGQNVTFRCDPISEHNRLYWYRQTLGQGPEFLTYFQNEAQLEKSRLLSDRFSAERPKGSFSTLEIQRTEQGDSAMYLCASSLSWTGNEAFFGQGTRLTVV.

The V call is TRBV6-6, the J call TRBJ2-7; 9 bases agree with TRBD1. V shed 9 bases and J 1 base; nucleotides not matched to a gene: 7. The CDR3 loop spans 14 amino acids. CDR1 and CDR2 (germline): MNHNY, SVGAGI (reference sequence). The CDR3 DNA reads TGTGCCAGTAGTATGGGACAGGGATCCTACGAGCAGTACTTC. As protein: CASSMGQGSYEQYF.

The chain couples TRBV6-6 to TRBJ2-7; tentatively, D is TRBD1 (6 bases). Trimming took off 2 bases at V and 3 bases at J, with 14 bases between the two ends. Germline CDR1 and CDR2: MNHNY and SVGAGI (reference sequence). The CDR3 loop spans 15 amino acids. The CDR3 DNA reads as TGTGCCAGCAGTTACCCCGACAGGCCCTTCTACGAGCAGTACTTC. Translating gives CASSYPDRPFYEQYF.

The chain recombines TRBV4-1 with TRBJ2-7; D is perhaps TRBD2 (5 bases). CDR1 is MGHRA and CDR2 is YSYEKL in the germline V gene. Trimming stripped 4 bases from V and 5 bases from J, with 12 bases between. There are 13 residues in the CDR3. The CDR3 sequence is CASSLKVGDEQYF. The DNA of the CDR3 is TGCGCCAGCAGCCTCAAGGTCGGGGACGAGCAGTACTTC.

The chain combines TRBV5-1 with TRBJ2-2; maybe TRBD2 (5 bases). CDR1 is SGHRS and CDR2 is YFSETQ in the germline V gene. The V and J ends lost 6 bases and 11 bases respectively, with 11 bases between them. The CDR3 spans 11 residues. CDR3 residues: CASTPGVELFF. CDR3 sequence (DNA): TGCGCCAGCACCCCCGGGGTCGAGCTGTTTTTT.

The V gene is TRBV12-5, the J gene TRBJ2-1; D is possibly TRBD1 or TRBD2 (7 bases each). In germline, CDR1 is LGHNT, CDR2 FRNRAP. Trimming removed 7 bases from V and 1 base from J, with 17 bases in between. This CDR3 has 16 residues. Here the CDR3 DNA reads TGTGCTAGTGTCCCGGGGGAGGGGGCTTCCTACAATGAGCAGTTCTTC. This sequence encodes CASVPGEGASYNEQFF.